The T cell receptor (beta chain) described here comes from a study of identical twins. TCRdb re-analysed the 5' RACE reads in MiXCR, keeping a single row per CDR3 protein. The sample holds 1.5 million to 2 million distinct CDR3 sequences; under 35% are singletons and the top ten take 0.25% to 0.3%. General study results and limits: One should note that invariant MAIT and iNKT cells could partly confound zero-insertion analyses.

Trimming pared 7 bases from V and 3 bases from J, leaving 15 bases between. The CDR3 extends over 14 amino acids. Germline V gives CDR1 ENHRY, CDR2 SYGVKD. Points on this clonotype: Its antigen is not known.

Sequencing used cord blood. V and J are TRBV10-3 and TRBJ2-5, with D uncertain. The sequence was collected from a newborn girl in good health. CDR3 amino acids: CAIKNRISEETQYF. The CDR3 bases are TGTGCCATCAAGAACCGAATTTCGGAAGAGACCCAGTACTTC.